These T cell receptor beta chains were read from a single sample in a study of blood T cells in healthy people across ages. TCRdb redid the calling of the 5' RACE reads with MiXCR, one entry per CDR3 protein. The table has about 1,000,000 distinct CDR3 sequences, under 55% seen once. Specimen: blood. The receptor set was obtained from a woman aged 60-70 years in good health. The CDR3 runs from the conserved cysteine through the conserved F or W. A D gene is named only where the DNA matches it firmly. Clone sizes are given selectively: once, few, many, or a class where the clone is expanded.

J gene | D gene | clone size | V gene | CDR3 DNA | CDR3 protein
TRBJ2-6 | - | - | TRBV27 | TGTGCCAGCAGTCCCCCGGGACAACTCTCTGGGGCCAACGTCCTGACTTTC | CASSPPGQLSGANVLTF
TRBJ2-7 | - | - | TRBV27 | TGTGCCAGCAGTTTATGGCGCTCAGGGGAGGGGATCTCCTACGAGCAGTACTTC | CASSLWRSGEGISYEQYF
TRBJ2-7 | TRBD1 | - | TRBV3-1 | TGTGCCAGCAGCCAAGGACAGGGGAGGTCCTACGAGCAGTACTTC | CASSQGQGRSYEQYF
TRBJ2-1 | TRBD2 | few | TRBV4-2 | TGTGCCAGCAGCCCTAGGGGTCTAGCGGGAGGAAATGAGCAGTTCTTC | CASSPRGLAGGNEQFF
TRBJ2-7 | TRBD2 | - | TRBV2 | TGTGCCAGCAGTTCCGGGACTAGTCTTACTTACGAGCAGTACTTC | CASSSGTSLTYEQYF
TRBJ2-7 | - | - | TRBV5-1 | TGCGCCAGCAGCTTGGAATCCACAGGGAGCTCCTACGAGCAGTACTTC | CASSLESTGSSYEQYF
TRBJ2-1 | - | - | TRBV15 | TGTGCCACCAGCATCCGGACAGGGGCGGGAGGTGAGCAGTTCTTC | CATSIRTGAGGEQFF
TRBJ2-3 | TRBD2 | - | TRBV29-1 | TGCAGCGGCGGGCGGGGGGGCACAGATACGCAGTATTTT | CSGGRGGTDTQYF
TRBJ2-7 | TRBD2 | few | TRBV28 | TGTGCCAGCAGATCCGGGACTAGGAGTAGCGAGCAGTACTTC | CASRSGTRSSEQYF
TRBJ2-7 | - | - | TRBV20-1 | TGCAGTGCTAGACTGGACTACTCCTACGAGCAGTACTTC | CSARLDYSYEQYF
TRBJ2-3 | TRBD2 | - | TRBV14 | TGTGCCAGCAGCTCCCGGGACTACACAGATACGCAGTATTTT | CASSSRDYTDTQYF
TRBJ1-6 | - | - | TRBV20-1 | TGCAGTGCTAGCGTCGGGTACTCCTATAATTCACCCCTCCACTTT | CSASVGYSYNSPLHF
TRBJ2-1 | - | - | TRBV25-1 | TGTGCCAGCACCTGGGGCGCGAGGGGCGAGCAGTTCTTC | CASTWGARGEQFF
TRBJ2-5 | TRBD2 | - | TRBV15 | TGTGCCACCAGCCCGGGGAGGGCCCACTTGGAGCAGTACTTC | CATSPGRAHLEQYF
TRBJ2-1 | - | - | TRBV4-1 | TGCGCCAGCAGCCAAGCCCAGACTAGCTACAATGAGCAGTTCTTC | CASSQAQTSYNEQFF
TRBJ2-5 | TRBD1 | - | TRBV12-3/TRBV12-4 | TGTACCAACAGGGGGACGGACCGGGAGACCCAGTACTTC | CTNRGTDRETQYF
TRBJ2-7 | - | few | TRBV5-1 | TGCGCCAGCAGCTTGGATGGAGGGAAGGACGAGCAGTACTTC | CASSLDGGKDEQYF
TRBJ2-7 | TRBD1 | - | TRBV20-1 | TGCAGTGCTACCGATCCGGGACAGGGCTTCGAGCAGTACTTC | CSATDPGQGFEQYF
TRBJ1-1 | - | - | TRBV5-5 | TGTGCCAGCAGGGTACAGGGTGGAGAGACTGAAGCTTTCTTT | CASRVQGGETEAFF
TRBJ2-6 | TRBD1 | - | TRBV10-3 | TGTGCCATCACGAGGGGGCCCTCTGAACCTGGGGCCAACGTCCTGACTTTC | CAITRGPSEPGANVLTF
TRBJ2-7 | - | many | TRBV4-3 | TGCGCCAGCCAAGAGGTCCATGGGACCAGCTCCTACGAGCAGTACTTC | CASQEVHGTSSYEQYF
TRBJ2-3 | - | few | TRBV3-1 | TGTGCCAGCAGCAAAGCAGGGGGCACAGATACGCAGTATTTT | CASSKAGGTDTQYF
TRBJ2-7 | TRBD2 | - | TRBV24-1 | TGTGCCACCAGTGACCGACTAGCGAGTTCCTACAATGAGCAGTACTTC | CATSDRLASSYNEQYF
TRBJ2-1 | - | - | TRBV29-1 | TGCAGCGTTGAGAGGGAAAGTATCAATGAGCAGTTCTTC | CSVERESINEQFF
TRBJ2-7 | TRBD2 | few | TRBV6-5 | TGTGCCAGCAGACGACTAGCGGACTCCTACGAGCAGTACTTC | CASRRLADSYEQYF
TRBJ2-3 | - | few | TRBV2 | TGTGCCAGCGTGGACAGACCCGATACGCAGTATTTT | CASVDRPDTQYF
TRBJ2-7 | - | - | TRBV20-1 | TGCAGTGCTGAACCTCGGGACAAATCCTCCTACGAGCAGTACTTC | CSAEPRDKSSYEQYF